Listed below are T cell receptor beta chains from one sample, sequenced in a study of T cells after yellow fever vaccination. TCRdb processed the 5' RACE reads anew with MiXCR; each CDR3 protein has one entry. The sample has 550,000 to 750,000 distinct CDR3 sequences; approximately 13% are singletons. The source was PBMCs, collected on the day of the yellow fever booster vaccination. These receptors came from a man aged 25-45 years who received the YFV17D yellow fever vaccine. The CDR3 runs from the conserved cysteine through the conserved F or W. The D gene is left open where the match is weak. Clone size is stated in some rows and not others, as once, few, many or a class when expanded.

D gene: TRBD1
clone size: .
V gene: TRBV6-1
J gene: TRBJ1-6
CDR3 DNA: TGTGCCAGCAAACAAGGACAGGATCGGTCACCCCTCCACTTT
CDR3 protein: CASKQGQDRSPLHF

D gene: .
clone size: .
V gene: TRBV20-1
J gene: TRBJ2-4
CDR3 DNA: TGCAGTGCTAGGGGCACAGGGAATGCCAAAAACATTCAGTACTTC
CDR3 protein: CSARGTGNAKNIQYF

D gene: TRBD2
clone size: .
V gene: TRBV2
J gene: TRBJ2-1
CDR3 DNA: TGTGCCAGTAGGAAACGGGAGGGGTACAATGAGCAGTTCTTC
CDR3 protein: CASRKREGYNEQFF

D gene: TRBD1
clone size: .
V gene: TRBV7-9
J gene: TRBJ2-7
CDR3 DNA: TGTGCCAGCGGCTTAGGGACAGACGCCTACGAGCAGTACTTC
CDR3 protein: CASGLGTDAYEQYF

D gene: .
clone size: few
V gene: TRBV12-3/TRBV12-4
J gene: TRBJ1-1
CDR3 DNA: TGTGCCAGCAGCCCACGTCGGACAGCCACGGCCGCTTTCTTT
CDR3 protein: CASSPRRTATAAFF

D gene: .
clone size: many
V gene: TRBV12-3/TRBV12-4
J gene: TRBJ1-4
CDR3 DNA: TGTGCCAGCAGTGACACCGGCGAAAAACTGTTTTTT
CDR3 protein: CASSDTGEKLFF

D gene: .
clone size: .
V gene: TRBV13
J gene: TRBJ2-7
CDR3 DNA: TGTGCCAGCAGCTTAGGGGACAGACTCTCCTACGAGCAGTACTTC
CDR3 protein: CASSLGDRLSYEQYF

D gene: .
clone size: few
V gene: TRBV5-1
J gene: TRBJ2-5
CDR3 DNA: TGCGCCAGCAGCAATCCTCGGGGGAGCGAGGAGACCCAGTACTTC
CDR3 protein: CASSNPRGSEETQYF

D gene: .
clone size: .
V gene: TRBV5-4
J gene: TRBJ2-5
CDR3 DNA: TGTGCCAGCAGCCTCACAGGGATTGGAGTAGAGACCCAGTACTTC
CDR3 protein: CASSLTGIGVETQYF

D gene: TRBD1
clone size: .
V gene: TRBV18
J gene: TRBJ1-1
CDR3 DNA: TGTGCCAGCTCACCACCCCGACAGGGCCGGGGCACTGAAGCTTTCTTT
CDR3 protein: CASSPPRQGRGTEAFF

D gene: .
clone size: .
V gene: TRBV5-1
J gene: TRBJ1-4
CDR3 DNA: TGCGCCAGCAGGGATGAGGGTGAAAAACTGTTTTTT
CDR3 protein: CASRDEGEKLFF

D gene: TRBD2
clone size: few
V gene: TRBV5-1
J gene: TRBJ2-4
CDR3 DNA: TGCGCCAGCAGCTTGGATCCAGCGGGGGTGCCAGGGGACATTCAGTACTTC
CDR3 protein: CASSLDPAGVPGDIQYF

D gene: .
clone size: few
V gene: TRBV5-6
J gene: TRBJ1-6
CDR3 DNA: TGTGCCAGCAGCTTGGTTGGGGAGGTCCGGAATTCACCCCTCCACTTT
CDR3 protein: CASSLVGEVRNSPLHF

D gene: .
clone size: few
V gene: TRBV5-6
J gene: TRBJ2-7
CDR3 DNA: TGTGCCAGCAGCTTACGGACACACTACGAGCAGTACTTC
CDR3 protein: CASSLRTHYEQYF

D gene: TRBD2
clone size: few
V gene: TRBV6-5
J gene: TRBJ2-4
CDR3 DNA: TGTGCCAGCAGTTACTCTGGACTAGCGGGAAGAAACATTCAGTACTTC
CDR3 protein: CASSYSGLAGRNIQYF

D gene: .
clone size: few
V gene: TRBV29-1
J gene: TRBJ2-2
CDR3 DNA: TGCAGCGCCTTAGCGACAAACACCGGGGAGCTGTTTTTT
CDR3 protein: CSALATNTGELFF

D gene: .
clone size: few
V gene: TRBV5-1
J gene: TRBJ2-7
CDR3 DNA: TGCGCCAGCAGCTTCGGTTCAGGGATCGACGAGCAGTACTTC
CDR3 protein: CASSFGSGIDEQYF

D gene: .
clone size: .
V gene: TRBV19
J gene: TRBJ2-3
CDR3 DNA: TGTGCCAGTAGTATTGTCCCAGAACTTGGCGAGGCTACAGATACGCAGTATTTT
CDR3 protein: CASSIVPELGEATDTQYF

D gene: TRBD1
clone size: few
V gene: TRBV29-1
J gene: TRBJ2-7
CDR3 DNA: TGCAGCACTCCTCGGGACAGGGATCTCTACGAGCAGTACTTC
CDR3 protein: CSTPRDRDLYEQYF

D gene: TRBD2
clone size: few
V gene: TRBV7-7
J gene: TRBJ2-3
CDR3 DNA: TGTGCTAGCAGCTTGGGAGGGAGGGCAGATACGCAGTATTTT
CDR3 protein: CASSLGGRADTQYF

D gene: TRBD1
clone size: few
V gene: TRBV6-1
J gene: TRBJ1-1
CDR3 DNA: TGTGCCAGCAGTCCTGACGGGACAGCTAGAAAAGCTTTCTTT
CDR3 protein: CASSPDGTARKAFF

D gene: .
clone size: few
V gene: TRBV7-2
J gene: TRBJ2-4
CDR3 DNA: TGTGCCAGCAGCTTAGCAGGGTACATTCAGTACTTC
CDR3 protein: CASSLAGYIQYF

D gene: .
clone size: .
V gene: TRBV12-3/TRBV12-4
J gene: TRBJ2-1
CDR3 DNA: TGTGCCAGCAGTGAAGAGACCCCCTACAATGAGCAGTTCTTC
CDR3 protein: CASSEETPYNEQFF

D gene: TRBD2
clone size: .
V gene: TRBV5-1
J gene: TRBJ2-1
CDR3 DNA: TGCGCCAGCAGCTTGGTAGGTAGCGGGAGTGGTGGCGGTGAGCAGTTCTTC
CDR3 protein: CASSLVGSGSGGGEQFF

D gene: .
clone size: few
V gene: TRBV9
J gene: TRBJ1-1
CDR3 DNA: TGTGCCAGCAGCGTCAGGGGTGGGACTGAAGCTTTCTTT
CDR3 protein: CASSVRGGTEAFF

D gene: .
clone size: .
V gene: TRBV18
J gene: TRBJ2-7
CDR3 DNA: TGTGCCAGCTCATCGGAGAACAACTACGAGCAGTACTTC
CDR3 protein: CASSSENNYEQYF

D gene: TRBD1
clone size: few
V gene: TRBV5-6
J gene: TRBJ2-1
CDR3 DNA: TGTGCCAGCAGCCTTGGTTCCAGGGACAGCAATGAGCAGTTCTTC
CDR3 protein: CASSLGSRDSNEQFF

D gene: .
clone size: few
V gene: TRBV27
J gene: TRBJ2-3
CDR3 DNA: TGTGCCAGCAGATCGGGCCGGGGGTTAGTCATGGATACGCAGTATTTT
CDR3 protein: CASRSGRGLVMDTQYF

D gene: TRBD2
clone size: few
V gene: TRBV7-2
J gene: TRBJ2-7
CDR3 DNA: TGTGCCAGCAGCCTATCTAGCGGGAGCGGCTACGAGCAGTACTTC
CDR3 protein: CASSLSSGSGYEQYF

D gene: .
clone size: few
V gene: TRBV24-1
J gene: TRBJ2-1
CDR3 DNA: TGTGCCACCAGTGGAACGGGTTCTCCCTACAATGAGCAGTTCTTC
CDR3 protein: CATSGTGSPYNEQFF

D gene: .
clone size: few
V gene: TRBV20-1
J gene: TRBJ1-5
CDR3 DNA: TGCAGTGCTAGAGGGAACGACATTAATCAGCCCCAGCATTTT
CDR3 protein: CSARGNDINQPQHF

D gene: .
clone size: few
V gene: TRBV4-3
J gene: TRBJ2-1
CDR3 DNA: TGCGCCAGCAGCCGAGGTACTTGGAATGAGCAGTTCTTC
CDR3 protein: CASSRGTWNEQFF

D gene: .
clone size: many
V gene: TRBV6-2/TRBV6-3
J gene: TRBJ2-7
CDR3 DNA: TGCGCCAGCAGCTTGCCCTACGAGCAGTACTTC
CDR3 protein: CASSLPYEQYF

D gene: .
clone size: .
V gene: TRBV20-1
J gene: TRBJ1-4
CDR3 DNA: TGCAGTGCTCAAGGACCGGGCGAAAAACTGTTTTTT
CDR3 protein: CSAQGPGEKLFF

D gene: .
clone size: few
V gene: TRBV6-2/TRBV6-3
J gene: TRBJ2-1
CDR3 DNA: TGTGCCAGCAGACGCCCAACCGGAGGTGAGCAGTTCTTC
CDR3 protein: CASRRPTGGEQFF

D gene: TRBD1
clone size: .
V gene: TRBV12-3/TRBV12-4
J gene: TRBJ2-3
CDR3 DNA: TGTGCCAGCAGTCTGACAGGGTTGGATACGCAGTATTTT
CDR3 protein: CASSLTGLDTQYF

D gene: TRBD1
clone size: .
V gene: TRBV7-9
J gene: TRBJ2-3
CDR3 DNA: TGTGCCAGCAGCCTCGGACAGGGAGAGGCAGATACGCAGTATTTT
CDR3 protein: CASSLGQGEADTQYF

D gene: .
clone size: few
V gene: TRBV11-1
J gene: TRBJ2-3
CDR3 DNA: TGTGCCAGCAGCTTAAGCGGCAACACAGATACGCAGTATTTT
CDR3 protein: CASSLSGNTDTQYF

D gene: .
clone size: few
V gene: TRBV18
J gene: TRBJ2-7
CDR3 DNA: TGTGCCAGCTCACCCACTCAGAAAGCGGACAGCCTAGAGCAGTACTTC
CDR3 protein: CASSPTQKADSLEQYF

D gene: .
clone size: few
V gene: TRBV6-1
J gene: TRBJ1-1
CDR3 DNA: TGTGCCAGCAGTGCGACGGGCATGAACACTGAAGCTTTCTTT
CDR3 protein: CASSATGMNTEAFF

D gene: TRBD2
clone size: few
V gene: TRBV28
J gene: TRBJ2-2
CDR3 DNA: TGTGCCAGCAGGGGACTAGCAAACACCGGGGAGCTGTTTTTT
CDR3 protein: CASRGLANTGELFF

D gene: .
clone size: .
V gene: TRBV27
J gene: TRBJ1-2
CDR3 DNA: TGTGCCAGCAGGGGGTTCTCTGGCTACACCTTC
CDR3 protein: CASRGFSGYTF

D gene: TRBD1
clone size: few
V gene: TRBV11-1
J gene: TRBJ2-7
CDR3 DNA: TGTGCCAGCTCTACCGGGACAGGGACGTCCGAGCAGTACTTC
CDR3 protein: CASSTGTGTSEQYF

D gene: .
clone size: few
V gene: TRBV6-1
J gene: TRBJ1-5
CDR3 DNA: TGTGCCAGCAGCAATGGGGACACAAATCAGCCCCAGCATTTT
CDR3 protein: CASSNGDTNQPQHF

D gene: TRBD2
clone size: .
V gene: TRBV5-1
J gene: TRBJ2-5
CDR3 DNA: TGCGCCAGCAGCCAAGGACTAGCGGGAGGGACAGAGACCCAGTACTTC
CDR3 protein: CASSQGLAGGTETQYF

D gene: .
clone size: few
V gene: TRBV5-1
J gene: TRBJ2-3
CDR3 DNA: TGCGCCAGCAGCTTGGAAGGGTCTAGCACAGATACGCAGTATTTT
CDR3 protein: CASSLEGSSTDTQYF

D gene: TRBD2
clone size: few
V gene: TRBV24-1
J gene: TRBJ2-1
CDR3 DNA: TGTGCCACCAGTGATCCCCTAGCGGGAGGACCCAATGAGCAGTTCTTC
CDR3 protein: CATSDPLAGGPNEQFF

D gene: TRBD1
clone size: few
V gene: TRBV20-1
J gene: TRBJ2-2
CDR3 DNA: TGCAGTACCTCAGGACAGGGGGACACCGGGGAGCTGTTTTTT
CDR3 protein: CSTSGQGDTGELFF

D gene: .
clone size: few
V gene: TRBV12-3/TRBV12-4
J gene: TRBJ1-1
CDR3 DNA: TGTGCCAGCAGTCCCGGTTTGCTTTCACTGTACACTGAAGCTTTCTTT
CDR3 protein: CASSPGLLSLYTEAFF

D gene: .
clone size: .
V gene: TRBV29-1
J gene: TRBJ2-5
CDR3 DNA: TGCAGCGTTGTGGGGTCAGATGGCCCATCGGAGACCCCGTACTTC
CDR3 protein: CSVVGSDGPSETPYF

D gene: .
clone size: .
V gene: TRBV7-2
J gene: TRBJ2-7
CDR3 DNA: TGTGCCAGCAGCTTATATATGGAGGGTAACGAGCAGTACTTC
CDR3 protein: CASSLYMEGNEQYF

D gene: .
clone size: .
V gene: TRBV12-3/TRBV12-4
J gene: TRBJ2-5
CDR3 DNA: TGTGCCAGCAGTCCCACCGGGACAAGAAAAGAGACCCAGTACTTC
CDR3 protein: CASSPTGTRKETQYF